The present T cell receptor beta chain was sequenced within a study of blood T cell repertoires in COVID-19. Looking at the study overall: Samples came from the United States, Italy and Spain, spanning acute and convalescent COVID-19. The analysed material was cDNA or gDNA that came from T cells, B-cell-depleted T cells, or PBMCs.

Trimming left V 3 bases short and J 0 bases short, with 9 bases between. The CDR3 covers 14 residues. Germline V lookup: CDR1 LGHNA, CDR2 YSLEER. Original analysis: Cell counts per sample came from amplifying reference gene primers. Libraries were prepared by immunoSEQ multiplex PCR; TCRdb keeps only in-frame clonotypes and omits some of them. Clone size and V and J calls were adopted from that table, with D and trimming inferred from the DNA. The sample lists approximately 73,000 clones; approximately 86% were seen once. The sequenced sample was peripheral blood. The genes are TRBV4-3 and TRBJ2-7, with D possibly being TRBD2 (5 bases). The receptor was isolated from a woman aged 55-69 years with acute or convalescent COVID-19. The CDR3 DNA reads TGCGCCAGCAGCCAGGGGAGACTCTCCTACGAGCAGTACTTC. Protein sequence: CASSQGRLSYEQYF.